One and the same sample provided the 22 T cell receptor beta chains below, sequenced in a study of cytomegalovirus exposure and HLA in healthy donors. The primer mix had 60 Vbeta and 13 Jbeta primers. Sequencing was performed with immunoSEQ multiplex PCR; in TCRdb, only in-frame clones are kept and a portion is missing. The data show 130,000 to 150,000 clones, about 80% seen once. The sample comprised PBMCs. These receptors came from a male donor in good health and CMV-seronegative.

V is TRBV19 and J is TRBJ1-6, with D perhaps TRBD1 (5 bases). V was cut by 3 bases and J by 9 bases, with 15 bases left in between. The CDR3 is 15 amino acids. The germline V gene encodes CDR1 LNHDA and CDR2 SQIVND (reference sequence). In DNA, the CDR3 is TGTGCCAGTAGTATCGGCTACGGGGACTTTTCACCCCTCCACTTT. Protein: CASSIGYGDFSPLHF.

The chain has TRBV28 and TRBJ2-1; 7 positions agree with TRBD2. Looked up from germline, CDR1 is MDHEN and CDR2 is SYDVKM. V trimming: 5 bases; J trimming: 6 bases; junction bases outside the gene matches: 1. The CDR3 totals 12 residues. The CDR3 DNA sequence: TGTGCCAGCAGTCGGACTAGCAATGAGCAGTTCTTC. Translated, it gives CASSRTSNEQFF.

This chain uses TRBV10-3 with TRBJ2-2, with 10 bases aligning to TRBD2. The CDR3 length is 16 residues. Looked up from germline, CDR1 is ENHRY and CDR2 is SYGVKD. V was pared by 4 bases and J by 6 bases, with 8 bases of the junction left unmatched. The CDR3 nucleotides read TGTGCCATCAGTGGTTCCAGCGGGGGGGGTCCCGGGGAGCTGTTTTTT. Its translation: CAISGSSGGGPGELFF.

This clone appeared a few times. This chain links TRBV19 with TRBJ2-7; D possibly corresponds to TRBD2 (6 bases). V lost 3 bases, J lost 4 bases, and 16 bases lay in between. The germline V gene encodes CDR1 LNHDA and CDR2 SQIVND (reference sequence). This CDR3 is built from 15 residues. The CDR3 protein is CASSIRGGSEYEQYF. The CDR3 coding sequence is TGTGCCAGTAGTATTAGGGGAGGAAGTGAATACGAGCAGTACTTC.

The gene calls are TRBV6-6 and TRBJ2-3; possibly TRBD2 for D (6 bases). Trimming took 8 bases from V and 0 from J, leaving 12 bases between them. This CDR3 region has 14 residues. Germline-derived CDR1 and CDR2 are MNHNY and SVGAGI (reference sequence). The CDR3 spells CASLPGTSTDTQYF. CDR3 bases: TGTGCCAGCTTACCAGGGACTAGCACAGATACGCAGTATTTT.

The chain employs TRBV11-2 and TRBJ1-1; TRBD1 agrees at 7 bases. The ends lost 3 bases at V and 4 bases at J; junction bases unmatched: 14. Germline CDR1 is SGHAT and CDR2 is FQNNGV. The CDR3 consists of 17 residues. In nucleotides, the CDR3 is TGTGCCAGCAGCTTCCGACAGGGTCGTGGATTGGGCACTGAAGCTTTCTTT. This gives the protein CASSFRQGRGLGTEAFF.

The table lists this clone with a few counts. This chain connects TRBV6-6 to TRBJ2-3; 9 nucleotides agree with TRBD2. The CDR3 loop spans 15 amino acids. Germline CDR1 reads MNHNY; CDR2 reads SVGAGI (reference sequence). J lost 5 bases, V lost 4 bases, and 7 bases had no gene match. The CDR3 nucleotides read TGTGCCAGCAGTTCCAAGCGGGGGGTTATAGATACGCAGTATTTT. This codes for CASSSKRGVIDTQYF.

The V call is TRBV6-1, the J call TRBJ2-5, with TRBD1 as a possible D gene (6 bases). The CDR3 runs to 15 residues. Trimming stripped 8 bases from V and 4 bases from J, with 20 bases between. In germline, CDR1 is MNHNS, CDR2 SASEGT. The DNA of the CDR3 is TGTGCCAGCCTCCTCTCACCAGGGGTGGGAGAGACCCAGTACTTC. Translated, it gives CASLLSPGVGETQYF.

The V and J genes are TRBV4-3 and TRBJ1-2, with D perhaps matching TRBD1 (5 bases). The V end was cut by 0 bases, the J end by 4 bases, with 6 bases between. The CDR3 has 13 amino acids. Germline V gene lookup returns CDR1 LGHNA and CDR2 YSLEER. The CDR3 DNA reads as TGCGCCAGCAGCCAAGACGGGGGCTATGGCTACACCTTC. Translating it yields CASSQDGGYGYTF.

This chain uses TRBV7-2 with TRBJ1-2; 7 bases map to TRBD1. The CDR3 is made up of 13 amino acids. The ends lost 5 bases at V and 7 bases at J; junction bases unmatched: 7. CDR1 and CDR2 from the germline V gene are SGHTA and FQGNSA. The DNA for the CDR3 is TGTGCCAGCAGCCAAAGGGGGCAGCTTGGCTACACCTTC. Its protein product is CASSQRGQLGYTF.

This clone came up a few times. The genes are TRBV7-3 and TRBJ2-2; D unclear. V was trimmed by 2 bases and J by 5 bases, leaving 9 bases between them. The germline V gene has CDR1 SGHTA and CDR2 FQGTGA. This CDR3 contains 14 residues. The CDR3 DNA follows: TGTGCCAGCAGCTTAGATAGGAGAACCGGGGAGCTGTTTTTT. Protein product: CASSLDRRTGELFF.

This chain joins TRBV18 and TRBJ2-5, with D perhaps TRBD1 (5 bases). Deletions cut 3 bases from V and 2 bases from J, with 16 bases between. Germline V gene sequence: CDR1 KGHSH, CDR2 LQKENI. The CDR3 runs 16 residues. CDR3: CASSPRSGAVQETQYF. The CDR3 nucleotides read TGTGCCAGCTCACCGAGGTCTGGGGCAGTTCAAGAGACCCAGTACTTC.

This chain joins TRBV27 and TRBJ1-2, with unresolved D. Germline V gene lookup returns CDR1 MNHEY and CDR2 SMNVEV (reference sequence). The V gene lost 3 bases and the J gene lost 6 bases, with 14 bases spanning the gap. There are 14 residues in the CDR3. This CDR3 is CASSLSSTDNGYTF. CDR3 nucleotide sequence: TGTGCCAGCAGTTTGTCTAGCACAGACAATGGCTACACCTTC.

This sequence joins TRBV2 and TRBJ1-4, with 8 positions matching TRBD1. The CDR3 covers 14 residues. Trimming removed 7 bases from V and 7 bases from J; junction bases left unmatched: 8. CDR1 and CDR2 (germline): SNHLY, FYNNEI. Written as DNA, the CDR3 is TGTGCCAGCACTAACCGGGACAGGCGTGAAAAACTGTTTTTT. This encodes CASTNRDRREKLFF.

The rearrangement links TRBV7-7 to TRBJ2-5; D is unresolved. V was pared by 2 bases and J by 4 bases, with 11 bases between. This CDR3 spans 14 amino acids. Germline V gives CDR1 SSHAT, CDR2 FNYEAQ (reference sequence). CDR3 nucleotides: TGTGCCAGCAGCTTAAGTGCGGTACCAGAGACCCAGTACTTC. It translates to CASSLSAVPETQYF.

The V call is TRBV4-1, the J call TRBJ2-4, with 12 positions matching TRBD2. The germline CDR1 and CDR2 sequences are MGHRA and YSYEKL. The ends lost 0 bases at V and 2 bases at J; junction bases unmatched: 11. There are 20 residues in the CDR3. The CDR3 nucleotides read TGCGCCAGCAGCCAAGAGGCTAGCGGGGGGGTGAAGCCAACCAAAAACATTCAGTACTTC. Its translation: CASSQEASGGVKPTKNIQYF.

The V gene is TRBV27, the J gene TRBJ1-5; D possibly corresponds to TRBD1 (5 bases). Germline assignment: CDR1 MNHEY and CDR2 SMNVEV (reference sequence). The V and J ends lost 4 bases and 9 bases respectively, with 16 bases between them. The CDR3 contains 14 residues. The CDR3 sequence is CASSSTGPQGPQHF. CDR3 coding DNA: TGTGCCAGCAGTTCAACAGGCCCTCAGGGGCCCCAGCATTTT.

As to this clone: Other DNA sequences of this sample code for an identical CDR3. The rearrangement links TRBV19 to TRBJ1-2, with TRBD1 matching over 9 bases. The CDR3 extends over 16 amino acids. The germline V gene has CDR1 LNHDA and CDR2 SQIVND (reference sequence). After removal of 4 bases from V and 0 bases from J, the junction contained 6 bases not matched to a gene. CDR3 nucleotide sequence: TGTGCCAGTAGTAGGGGACAGGGCATCGCTAACTATGGCTACACCTTC. This translates into CASSRGQGIANYGYTF.

The rearrangement uses TRBV10-3 and TRBJ2-2; 14 positions match TRBD2. Germline V gene lookup returns CDR1 ENHRY and CDR2 SYGVKD. CDR3 size: 15 residues. The CDR3 region has the DNA TGTGGTTCCGGGACTAGCGGGGGAAACACCGGGGAGCTGTTTTTT. Translated, it gives CGSGTSGGNTGELFF.

A note on this clone: Other nucleotide sequences from this sample produce the same CDR3. The V and J genes are TRBV18 and TRBJ1-1; tentatively, D is TRBD1 (6 bases). Germline assignment: CDR1 KGHSH and CDR2 LQKENI. Deletions cut 5 bases from V and 1 base from J, with 8 bases between. The CDR3 is made up of 13 amino acids. The CDR3 DNA follows: TGTGCCAGCTCATCGACAGGGAACACTGAAGCTTTCTTT. This sequence encodes CASSSTGNTEAFF.

V gene TRBV6-1 combines with J gene TRBJ1-6; unclear D gene. Germline CDR1 is MNHNS and CDR2 is SASEGT. V was shortened by 10 bases and J by 0 bases, with 13 bases between the two germline ends. CDR3 length: 15 residues. For the CDR3, the DNA is TGTGCCATCTTACCCCCCAGCTCCTATAATTCACCCCTCCACTTT. Translating gives CAILPPSSYNSPLHF.

This chain joins TRBV7-2 and TRBJ1-4; D not resolved. Trimming shortened V by 1 base and J by 7 bases, and 13 bases separated the two germline ends. CDR1 is SGHTA and CDR2 is FQGNSA in the germline V gene. The CDR3 is 15 residues long. CDR3 nucleotides: TGTGCCAGCAGCTTAGGCTCCGGGTTAAGTGAAAAACTGTTTTTT. Residues: CASSLGSGLSEKLFF.